Listed here are 9 T cell receptor beta chains from one sample, sequenced in a study of identical twins. TCRdb ran MiXCR on the 5' RACE reads and lists one entry per CDR3 protein. Here the sample spans about 1.7 million distinct CDR3 sequences, roughly 35% being singletons. The sequencing sample was made of cord blood. These receptor sequences come from a newborn girl in good health.

The rearrangement uses TRBV10-3 and TRBJ2-5; weak D call: TRBD2 (5 bases). The V end lost 3 bases, the J end lost 4 bases, and 12 bases lay between the germline ends. The germline V gene has CDR1 ENHRY and CDR2 SYGVKD. The CDR3 has 14 amino acids. The CDR3 loop is CAISETGNPETQYF. The CDR3 coding sequence is TGTGCCATCAGTGAAACCGGGAACCCAGAGACCCAGTACTTC.

This chain connects TRBV27 to TRBJ2-1, with TRBD1 identical over 7 bases. Near its end, the DNA agrees better with TRBJ2-7, so the J call may be wrong. There are 14 residues in the CDR3. Germline V gene data show CDR1 as MNHEY and CDR2 as SMNVEV (reference sequence). The CDR3 here is CASAGGTVYNEQYF. CDR3 in DNA: TGTGCCAGCGCCGGTGGGACAGTCTACAATGAGCAGTACTTC.

As regards this clonotype: A much larger clone lies a single base off, so this may be a read error. V and J are TRBV10-3 and TRBJ2-1, with 9 nucleotides matching TRBD1. Germline loops: CDR1 ENHRY, CDR2 SYGVKD. J gave up 10 bases and V 6 bases, and 4 bases lay outside the gene matches. CDR3 size: 12 residues. Here the CDR3 reads CAIRGQGYEQFF. DNA for the CDR3: TGTGCCATCAGAGGACAGGGGTACGAGCAGTTCTTC.

V and J are TRBV18 and TRBJ1-4; no reliable D call. This CDR3 has 15 amino acids. V was pared by 1 base and J by 7 bases, with 13 bases between. The germline gives CDR1 KGHSH, CDR2 LQKENI. This chain's CDR3 is CASSPLKGDGEKLFF. For the CDR3, the DNA is TGTGCCAGCTCACCACTCAAGGGAGATGGTGAAAAACTGTTTTTT.

The chain links TRBV7-2 to TRBJ2-4, with 13 bases lining up with TRBD2. CDR3 length equals 20 residues. The J segment lost 0 bases and the V segment lost 6 bases, leaving 14 bases of the junction unmatched. Germline V CDR1 and CDR2: SGHTA, FQGNSA. CDR3 in DNA: TGTGCCAGCAGTATGCCCGGACTAGCGGGAGACCCCCTAGCCAAAAACATTCAGTACTTC. The encoded protein is CASSMPGLAGDPLAKNIQYF. The full variable domain, in which reference TRBV7-2 and TRBJ2-4 provide the parts outside the CDR3, is GAGVSQSPSNKVTEKGKDVELRCDPISGHTALYWYRQSLGQGLEFLIYFQGNSAPDKSGLPSDRFSAERTGGSVSTLTIQRTQQEDSAVYLCASSMPGLAGDPLAKNIQYFGAGTRLSVL.

This clonotype has ten or more counts. CDR3 in amino acids: CAGDTQYF. CDR3 DNA sequence: TGTGCGGGAGATACGCAGTATTTT. J is TRBJ2-3 and V is TRBV27; D remains ambiguous. Germline assignment: CDR1 MNHEY and CDR2 SMNVEV (reference sequence). This CDR3 is 8 amino acids long.

This clonotype was seen a handful of times. V gene TRBV25-1 combines with J gene TRBJ2-1; 8 nucleotides agree with TRBD1. This CDR3 has 15 amino acids. The germline gives CDR1 MGHDK, CDR2 SYGVNS. V gave up 3 bases and J gave up 4 bases; unmatched junction bases: 5. The DNA for the CDR3 is TGTGCCAGCAGTGATCCGGGACAGGTGTACAATGAGCAGTTCTTC. The encoded protein is CASSDPGQVYNEQFF.

This chain connects TRBV7-9 to TRBJ2-1; D not resolved. The J call may be mistaken, given a closer DNA end match to TRBJ2-7. CDR1 SEHNR and CDR2 FQNEAQ come from the germline V gene (reference sequence). The CDR3 loop spans 16 amino acids. CDR3 sequence reads: CASSLVGGSSYNEQYF. For the CDR3, the DNA is TGTGCCAGCAGCTTAGTAGGTGGAAGCTCCTACAATGAGCAGTACTTC.

Turning to this clonotype: No conserved phenylalanine or tryptophan is present at the end of the CDR3, so a read error is the likely explanation. The CDR3 loop is CASSPPPRAGRDSYNEQYI. As DNA, the CDR3 is TGTGCCAGCAGCCCTCCACCAAGGGCAGGGCGGGATTCCTACAATGAGCAGTACATC. V gene TRBV7-9 combines with J gene TRBJ2-1, with D possibly matching TRBD2 (6 bases). Matching the DNA end better, TRBJ2-7 makes the J call doubtful. The germline V gene encodes CDR1 SEHNR and CDR2 FQNEAQ (reference sequence). The CDR3 runs to 19 residues.